The 7 T cell receptor beta chains below come from one sample, sequenced in a study of shared T cell receptors in the human thymus. Using immunoSEQ multiplex PCR, the repertoire was profiled, and TCRdb retains in-frame clones only, with some absent. Among roughly 410,000 clones listed, more than 85% were seen once. Source material: thymocytes. The receptors derive from a human donor.

This chain connects TRBV7-9 to TRBJ2-1; no clear D. CDR1 is SEHNR, CDR2 FQNEAQ, per germline (reference sequence). The length of the CDR3 is 14 residues. The V end was cut by 3 bases, the J end by 2 bases, with 8 bases between. The CDR3 nucleotides read TGTGCCAGCAGCTTCGAAGTTCCCTACAATGAGCAGTTCTTC. Its translation: CASSFEVPYNEQFF.

The gene calls are TRBV27 and TRBJ2-1, with D possibly TRBD2 on 6 matching bases. Trimming removed 6 bases at V and 0 bases at J, with 12 bases between. In germline, CDR1 is MNHEY, CDR2 SMNVEV (reference sequence). The CDR3 consists of 15 residues. CDR3 sequence (DNA): TGTGCCAGCAGGTACGACGGGAGCTCCTACAATGAGCAGTTCTTC. It specifies CASRYDGSSYNEQFF.

The chain joins TRBV9 to TRBJ2-1, with TRBD2 identical over 7 bases. The germline V gene encodes CDR1 SGDLS and CDR2 YYNGEE. V gave up 0 bases and J gave up 8 bases; unmatched junction bases: 14. The CDR3 consists of 17 residues. In DNA, the CDR3 is TGTGCCAGCAGCGTAGGCCCGCTAGCGGTCCAAGGAGATGAGCAGTTCTTC. Translation: CASSVGPLAVQGDEQFF.

The chain is built from TRBV28 and TRBJ1-5; D might be TRBD1 (5 bases). The CDR3 runs 16 residues. Trimming took 6 bases from V and 0 from J, leaving 15 bases between them. Germline V CDR1 and CDR2: MDHEN, SYDVKM. CDR3 region: CASSLLTDYSNQPQHF. The CDR3, as DNA: TGTGCCAGCAGCCTCCTGACAGACTATAGCAATCAGCCCCAGCATTTT.

The CDR3 reads CASSQDLGQGFQPQHF. CDR3 nucleotide sequence: TGCGCCAGCAGTCAAGACTTGGGACAGGGTTTTCAGCCCCAGCATTTT. The J gene is TRBJ1-5, the V gene TRBV23-1; 9 bases are shared with TRBD1. TRBV23-1 is classed as an ORF, of uncertain function. CDR3 length: 16 amino acids. V trimming: 2 bases; J trimming: 6 bases; junction bases outside the gene matches: 8.

The gene calls are TRBV10-3 and TRBJ2-1; 7 bases match TRBD1. The CDR3 consists of 14 residues. The germline CDR1 and CDR2 sequences are ENHRY and SYGVKD. V was pared by 6 bases and J by 8 bases, with 10 bases of the junction left unmatched. The CDR3 DNA is TGTGCCATCAGCCTACAGGGGCCTGGCGATGAGCAGTTCTTC. Its protein product is CAISLQGPGDEQFF.

V usage is TRBV5-1 and J usage is TRBJ2-2, with D perhaps matching TRBD2 (5 bases). V was pared by 4 bases and J by 2 bases, with 9 bases between. The length of the CDR3 is 14 residues. CDR1 SGHRS and CDR2 YFSETQ come from the germline V gene. The CDR3 region is CASSGGRNTGELFF. The CDR3 DNA reads as TGCGCCAGCAGCGGAGGACGAAACACCGGGGAGCTGTTTTTT. The entire variable domain, with the rest obtained from reference TRBV5-1 and TRBJ2-2, is as follows: KAGVTQTPRYLIKTRGQQVTLSCSPISGHRSVSWYQQTPGQGLQFLFEYFSETQRNKGNFPGRFSGRQFSNSRSEMNVSTLELGDSALYLCASSGGRNTGELFFGEGSRLTVL.